The 14 T cell receptor beta chains below come from one sample, sequenced in a study of beta chain features in type 1 diabetes. All of the isolated RNA was reverse transcribed, so expressed TCRB transcripts were sequenced. Libraries were prepared by immunoSEQ multiplex PCR; TCRdb keeps only in-frame clonotypes and omits some of them. The table lists around 400,000 clones, about 15% of them singletons. The sample consisted of naive CD4+ T cells from blood. These receptors were obtained from a woman between 18 and 30 years old in good health.

There are a few counts of this clone. The genes are TRBV18 and TRBJ2-1, with 12 bases lining up with TRBD2. The CDR3 spans 15 residues. V lost 5 bases, J lost 4 bases, and 3 bases stayed unmatched. CDR1 KGHSH and CDR2 LQKENI come from the germline V gene. The DNA for the CDR3 is TGTGCCAGCTCAACGACTAGCGGGAGTTACAATGAGCAGTTCTTC. Translated, it gives CASSTTSGSYNEQFF.

This clone was seen only a few times. The rearrangement links TRBV18 to TRBJ1-1; a weak D match, TRBD1 (5 bases). CDR1 is KGHSH and CDR2 is LQKENI in the germline V gene. The CDR3 has 14 amino acids. V dropped 6 bases and J dropped 5 bases, with 16 bases sitting between them. The CDR3 is CASSPGTGWTEAFF. CDR3 coding DNA: TGTGCCAGCTCCCCAGGGACTGGTTGGACTGAAGCTTTCTTT. Full variable domain (missing parts from reference TRBV18 and TRBJ1-1): NAGVMQNPRHLVRRRGQEARLRCSPMKGHSHVYWYRQLPEEGLKFMVYLQKENIIDESGMPKERFSAEFPKEGPSILRIQQVVRGDSAAYFCASSPGTGWTEAFFGQGTRLTVV.

Remarks on this clone: Distinct nucleotide sequences in the sample also encode this CDR3. The chain is built from TRBV7-9 and TRBJ1-1; D is uncertain. The V end lost 2 bases, the J end lost 4 bases, and 2 bases lay between the germline ends. Germline V gene data show CDR1 as SEHNR and CDR2 as FQNEAQ (reference sequence). CDR3 length: 11 residues. DNA for the CDR3: TGTGCCAGCAGCTTACTCACTGAAGCTTTCTTT. It specifies CASSLLTEAFF.

About this clone itself: Different DNA sequences within this sample yield the same CDR3. The V and J genes are TRBV9 and TRBJ2-1; D gene unclear. The CDR3 spans 15 residues. Germline CDR1 reads SGDLS; CDR2 reads YYNGEE. V gave up 0 bases and J gave up 0 bases, with 7 bases separating them. The CDR3 DNA reads TGTGCCAGCAGCGTAGGTGTGAGCTCCTACAATGAGCAGTTCTTC. Its translation is CASSVGVSSYNEQFF. The variable domain in full, completed from reference TRBV9 and TRBJ2-1, reads DSGVTQTPKHLITATGQRVTLRCSPRSGDLSVYWYQQSLDQGLQFLIQYYNGEERAKGNILERFSAQQFPDLHSELNLSSLELGDSALYFCASSVGVSSYNEQFFGPGTRLTVL.

This clone was counted only a few times. This sample also contains other DNA sequences that code for the same CDR3. The CDR3 here is CASRQGTKNIQYF. DNA for the CDR3: TGTGCCAGCCGACAGGGAACCAAAAACATTCAGTACTTC. The rearrangement links TRBV28 to TRBJ2-4; 7 bases match TRBD1. CDR1 and CDR2 from the germline V gene are MDHEN and SYDVKM. Losses at the gene ends were 8 bases for V and 2 bases for J; bases not matched to a gene: 3. This CDR3 has 13 amino acids.

The table lists this clone with a few counts. V and J are TRBV7-2 and TRBJ2-7; D is perhaps TRBD2 (6 bases). The ends were cut back, 6 bases at V and 2 bases at J, with 17 bases in the middle. CDR1 and CDR2 from the germline V gene are SGHTA and FQGNSA. The CDR3 is made up of 15 amino acids. The CDR3 loop reads CASRPGASYTYEQYF. The CDR3 coding sequence is TGTGCCAGCAGACCGGGAGCTTCTTACACCTACGAGCAGTACTTC.

This chain links TRBV2 with TRBJ2-5; TRBD2 agrees at 10 bases. The CDR3 totals 17 residues. Germline V gene sequence: CDR1 SNHLY, CDR2 FYNNEI. V gave up 0 bases and J gave up 4 bases; unmatched junction bases: 8. The CDR3 spells CASSEAGAGGRGETQYF. In nucleotides, the CDR3 is TGTGCCAGCAGTGAAGCTGGAGCGGGAGGGAGGGGAGAGACCCAGTACTTC. Together with reference TRBV2 and TRBJ2-5, the CDR3 gives the full variable domain: EPEVTQTPSHQVTQMGQEVILRCVPISNHLYFYWYRQILGQKVEFLVSFYNNEISEKSEIFDDQFSVERPDGSNFTLKIRSTKLEDSAMYFCASSEAGAGGRGETQYFGPGTRLLVL.

This clone was recorded a few times. This sequence joins TRBV6-5 and TRBJ2-5; D not resolved. CDR1 is MNHEY and CDR2 is SVGAGI in the germline V gene. V shed 4 bases and J shed 2 bases, with 11 bases lying between them. The CDR3 length is 14 residues. The CDR3 here is CASSLAVTQETQYF. CDR3 in DNA: TGTGCCAGCAGTTTAGCAGTAACACAAGAGACCCAGTACTTC.

In its sample, this clone was seen a few times. The chain recombines TRBV7-6 with TRBJ1-1; D might be TRBD1 (6 bases). The germline V gene encodes CDR1 SGHVS and CDR2 FNYEAQ. The CDR3 loop spans 16 amino acids. Trimming cost V 1 base and J 4 bases, with 16 bases left between them. The DNA of the CDR3 is TGTGCCAGCAGCTTAGTAGGGAGCAGGGGTCGCACTGAAGCTTTCTTT. The encoded protein is CASSLVGSRGRTEAFF.

This clone was counted only a few times. The genes are TRBV6-5 and TRBJ2-1; tentatively, D is TRBD2 (6 bases). CDR1 is MNHEY and CDR2 is SVGAGI in the germline V gene. There are 14 residues in the CDR3. V lost 6 bases and J lost 0, with 9 bases in between. The CDR3 nucleotides read TGTGCCAGCAGCTTCGGGAGCTCCTACAATGAGCAGTTCTTC. It yields the protein CASSFGSSYNEQFF.

J is TRBJ2-5 and V is TRBV9, with 10 bases matching TRBD1. Germline trimming cut 0 bases from V and 8 bases from J; bases unmatched to any gene: 10. The CDR3 loop spans 16 amino acids. Germline CDR1 SGDLS, CDR2 YYNGEE. The DNA of the CDR3 is TGTGCCAGCAGCGTAGGGACAGGGGGAGTGTATAGCACCCAGTACTTC. Translation gives CASSVGTGGVYSTQYF.

The rearrangement links TRBV5-6 to TRBJ2-7, with D unresolved. This CDR3 has 11 residues. The germline gives CDR1 SGHDT, CDR2 YYEEEE. V lost 6 bases and J 5 bases, leaving 9 bases between the germline ends. The CDR3 bases are TGTGCCAGCACCGTACTCAACGAGCAGTACTTC. Its protein is CASTVLNEQYF.

This clone was seen a handful of times. CDR3 sequence: CASSGEREEDEQYF. The CDR3 DNA is TGCGCCAGCAGCGGAGAGCGGGAGGAGGACGAGCAGTACTTC. The chain employs TRBV5-1 and TRBJ2-5; 9 bases map to TRBD2. With the DNA end fitting TRBJ2-7 better, the J assignment may be wrong. Germline CDR1 reads SGHRS; CDR2 reads YFSETQ. The CDR3 has 14 amino acids.

This chain joins TRBV11-2 and TRBJ2-7, with 13 bases lining up with TRBD2. The CDR3 spans 15 residues. J gave up 6 bases and V 1 base, and 3 bases lay outside the gene matches. From germline, CDR1 is SGHAT and CDR2 FQNNGV. The CDR3 reads CASSLGGLAGLEQYF. CDR3 DNA: TGTGCCAGCAGCTTAGGGGGACTAGCGGGACTCGAGCAGTACTTC. Full variable domain (outside the CDR3, taken from reference TRBV11-2 and TRBJ2-7): EAGVAQSPRYKIIEKRQSVAFWCNPISGHATLYWYQQILGQGPKLLIQFQNNGVVDDSQLPKDRFSAERLKGVDSTLKIQPAKLEDSAVYLCASSLGGLAGLEQYFGPGTRLTVT.